This T cell receptor (beta chain) was sequenced in a study of cytomegalovirus exposure and HLA in healthy donors. About the study: T cells numbering some 170 million yielded 95 million to 140 million unique TCR beta sequences in an earlier analysis.

V lost 4 bases and J lost 8, with 11 bases in between. Germline V gene data show CDR1 as MGHRA and CDR2 as YSYEKL. CDR3 size: 13 residues. PCR involved 60 Vbeta and 13 Jbeta primers. Some clones are missing from TCRdb's copy, which holds only in-frame ones; the method was immunoSEQ multiplex PCR. This table holds around 300,000 clones, roughly two thirds found once. Sequenced sample: PBMCs. The rearrangement links TRBV4-1 to TRBJ1-4; a weak D match, TRBD1 (6 bases). This sequence originates from a female donor in good health and CMV-seronegative. The CDR3 protein is CASSRQGNEKLFF. CDR3 bases: TGCGCCAGCAGCCGGCAGGGGAACGAAAAACTGTTTTTT.